The 16 T cell receptor beta chains given below trace back to one sample, sequenced in a study of post-analysis software for immune sequencing data. Points from the study as a whole: Included in a set of five TRBV segments more frequent in patients than controls were TRBV5-6, TRBV5-1 and TRBV20-1.

Antigens for these TCRs are unknown. Unique molecular identifiers were carried by the TCR beta cDNA libraries. TCRdb redid the calling of the PCR reads with MiXCR, one entry per CDR3 protein. The data hold roughly 700,000 distinct CDR3 sequences, with 30% observed a single time. The material sequenced was blood. Source of these receptors: a girl aged 5-17 years with multiple sclerosis.

This rearrangement joins TRBV4-3 to TRBJ2-7; D ambiguous. CDR1 and CDR2 from the germline V gene are LGHNA and YSLEER. Trimming left V 0 bases short and J 2 bases short, with 5 bases between. CDR3 size: 13 residues. CDR3 region: CASSQERPYEQYF. The DNA for the CDR3 is TGCGCCAGCAGCCAAGAAAGGCCCTACGAGCAGTACTTC.

This clonotype has just a few counts. The chain has TRBV5-5 and TRBJ2-1; TRBD1 might be the D (6 bases). There are 14 residues in the CDR3. Trimming left V 7 bases short and J 4 bases short, with 15 bases between. Germline values: CDR1 SGHKS, CDR2 YYEKEE (reference sequence). This chain's CDR3 is CASGYRDTYNEQFF. The CDR3 DNA reads TGTGCCAGCGGATACAGGGATACGTACAATGAGCAGTTCTTC.

The chain couples TRBV20-1 to TRBJ2-5; TRBD1 aligns across 10 bases. CDR3 length: 13 residues. Germline V gene sequence: CDR1 DFQATT, CDR2 SNEGSKA (reference sequence). After removal of 3 bases from V and 3 bases from J, the junction contained 1 base not matched to a gene. The CDR3 DNA follows: TGCAGTGCTAGGGACAGGGGGAAAGAGACCCAGTACTTC. It codes for CSARDRGKETQYF.

This clonotype came up a few times. This rearrangement joins TRBV20-1 to TRBJ1-2, with 8 bases identical to TRBD1. The CDR3 spans 15 residues. After removal of 1 base from V and 4 bases from J, the junction contained 8 bases not matched to a gene. Germline CDR1 reads DFQATT; CDR2 reads SNEGSKA (reference sequence). CDR3 sequence reads: CSARVNDRGPYGYTF. In nucleotides, the CDR3 is TGCAGTGCTAGAGTGAACGACAGGGGCCCCTATGGCTACACCTTC.

The chain links TRBV7-9 to TRBJ2-1, with unresolved D. From germline, CDR1 is SEHNR and CDR2 FQNEAQ (reference sequence). This CDR3 comprises 19 residues. V dropped 4 bases and J dropped 2 bases, with 24 bases sitting between them. The chain's CDR3 is CASSSIRRTPGGAYNEQFF. For the CDR3, the DNA is TGTGCCAGCAGCTCGATACGGCGAACCCCGGGTGGCGCCTACAATGAGCAGTTCTTC.

This chain's CDR3 is CSATRSLTELYNEQFF. DNA for the CDR3: TGCAGTGCTACGAGGTCTCTGACCGAATTGTACAATGAGCAGTTCTTC. The chain employs TRBV20-1 and TRBJ2-1; D is undetermined. CDR3 length: 16 residues. V dropped 4 bases and J dropped 4 bases, with 20 bases sitting between them. The germline gives CDR1 DFQATT, CDR2 SNEGSKA (reference sequence).

The rearrangement joins TRBV4-3 to TRBJ2-7; D perhaps matches TRBD1 (6 bases). The CDR3 is 13 amino acids. V was clipped by 1 base and J by 5 bases, with 9 bases between them. Germline CDR1 reads LGHNA; CDR2 reads YSLEER. In DNA, the CDR3 is TGCGCCAGCAGCCAAGTTGGGGGCCACGAGCAGTACTTC. It translates to CASSQVGGHEQYF.

In nucleotides, the CDR3 is TGCAGTGCAACCCCAGGTAGCGGGAGAAAAGGAGAGCAGTTCTTC. Translated, it gives CSATPGSGRKGEQFF. V usage is TRBV20-1 and J usage is TRBJ2-1, with 9 bases aligning to TRBD2. The CDR3 totals 15 residues. Germline V gene sequence: CDR1 DFQATT, CDR2 SNEGSKA (reference sequence). J gave up 10 bases and V 6 bases, and 16 bases lay outside the gene matches.

This clonotype was found a few times. The chain employs TRBV27 and TRBJ2-7; D gene ambiguous. V was pared by 1 base and J by 5 bases, with 18 bases between. The CDR3 sequence is 16 residues long. The germline V gene encodes CDR1 MNHEY and CDR2 SMNVEV (reference sequence). This CDR3 is CASSLLSVFQSNEQYF. The CDR3 bases are TGTGCCAGCAGTTTATTATCCGTATTTCAGTCCAACGAGCAGTACTTC.

The V call is TRBV7-8, the J call TRBJ2-1; 7 nucleotides match TRBD2. The J segment lost 5 bases and the V segment lost 5 bases, leaving 9 bases of the junction unmatched. This CDR3 has 15 amino acids. Germline lookup yields CDR1 SGHVS and CDR2 FQNEAQ. CDR3 sequence: CASSNVGLGDNEQFF. Here the CDR3 DNA reads TGTGCCAGCAGCAACGTCGGACTAGGGGACAATGAGCAGTTCTTC.

The genes are TRBV15 and TRBJ1-1; D is undetermined. Trimming stripped 1 base from V and 1 base from J, with 7 bases between. Germline lookup yields CDR1 LNHNV and CDR2 YYDKDF (reference sequence). The CDR3 sequence is 14 residues long. The CDR3 protein is CATSRGHRNTEAFF. As DNA, the CDR3 is TGTGCCACCAGCAGAGGACATAGGAACACTGAAGCTTTCTTT.

The V and J genes are TRBV5-1 and TRBJ2-1; 8 positions agree with TRBD2. Germline V gene lookup returns CDR1 SGHRS and CDR2 YFSETQ. This CDR3 is 16 amino acids long. The V and J ends lost 1 base and 5 bases, in that order; junction bases with no gene match: 8. CDR3 residues: CASSLPGGGKHNEQFF. The CDR3 DNA follows: TGCGCCAGCAGCTTGCCGGGCGGGGGGAAGCACAATGAGCAGTTCTTC. Complete variable domain (other parts from reference TRBV5-1 and TRBJ2-1): KAGVTQTPRYLIKTRGQQVTLSCSPISGHRSVSWYQQTPGQGLQFLFEYFSETQRNKGNFPGRFSGRQFSNSRSEMNVSTLELGDSALYLCASSLPGGGKHNEQFFGPGTRLTVL.

This clonotype was seen a few times. V is TRBV5-1 and J is TRBJ2-7; TRBD2 aligns across 13 bases. The junction had 6 bases not matched to a gene; V was cut back by 3 bases and J by 9 bases. CDR3 length: 14 residues. The V gene's germline CDR1 is SGHRS and CDR2 YFSETQ. CDR3 sequence: CASSSGLAGTRQYF. For the CDR3, the DNA is TGCGCCAGCAGCTCGGGACTAGCGGGAACCCGGCAGTACTTC.

CDR3 sequence (DNA): TGCAGCGTCCTCGCCCCGCGGTACACTGAAGCTTTCTTT. Its protein is CSVLAPRYTEAFF. The V gene is TRBV29-1, the J gene TRBJ1-1; D is ambiguous. V was shortened by 6 bases and J by 3 bases, with 14 bases between the two germline ends. From germline, CDR1 is SQVTM and CDR2 ANQGSEA. The CDR3 sequence is 13 residues long.

This clonotype was recorded many times. This sequence joins TRBV7-9 and TRBJ1-5; D uncertain. The V gene lost 0 bases and the J gene lost 7 bases, with 4 bases spanning the gap. Germline CDR1 is SEHNR and CDR2 is FQNEAQ (reference sequence). The CDR3 runs to 12 residues. The CDR3 loop is CASSLASQPQHF. The CDR3 nucleotides are TGTGCCAGCAGCTTAGCGTCCCAGCCCCAGCATTTT.

This clonotype has only a few counts. The chain employs TRBV20-1 and TRBJ2-4, with D tentatively TRBD1 (5 bases). V lost 5 bases and J lost 3, with 17 bases in between. The V gene's germline CDR1 is DFQATT and CDR2 SNEGSKA (reference sequence). The CDR3 sequence is 15 residues long. The DNA of the CDR3 is TGCAGTGCTTCCGATTCCCAGGGTAACAAAAACATTCAGTACTTC. Protein sequence: CSASDSQGNKNIQYF.